What follows describes a single T cell receptor (beta chain). What it binds is unknown. The method was immunoSEQ multiplex PCR; TCRdb's version includes in-frame clones alone and lacks a portion of them. The data contain 90,000 to 150,000 clones, approximately 95% of them seen just once; the ten biggest clones take up 0.095% to 0.15%. Germline V CDR1 and CDR2: MRHNA, SNTAGT. The V gene lost 7 bases and the J gene lost 0 bases, with 13 bases spanning the gap. CDR3 length: 15 amino acids. These data are taken from a study of graft-versus-host responses after intestinal transplantation. Whole-study context: The study gave all recipients anti-thymocyte globulin induction, then tacrolimus and steroids for approximately three years.

Study-level results: GvH clones were found in recipient marrow; some appeared first in ileum or blood. High graft-versus-host to host-versus-graft clonal ratios were seen in allografts of patients with graft-donor T cell macrochimerism. Circulating GvH clone levels at their peak were associated with HvG declines (early post-transplant).

This material consisted of unstimulated CD4+ T cells sorted from spleen or lymph node cells, taken before intestinal transplant. The chain couples TRBV6-4 to TRBJ1-5; weak D call: TRBD1 (5 bases). This sequence originates from a human donor who received an intestinal transplant. The CDR3, as DNA: TGTGCCAGCATCATCCGGGACGGTAGCAATCAGCCCCAGCATTTT. Protein product: CASIIRDGSNQPQHF.